This T cell receptor (beta chain) was sequenced for a study of chemoradiotherapy in HPV16-positive cancers. The germline V gene has CDR1 MGHRA and CDR2 YSYEKL. V lost 1 base to trimming and J lost 6 bases, with 18 bases between them. The CDR3 has 16 residues. Here immunoSEQ multiplex PCR was the method, and the copy in TCRdb shows in-frame clones only, minus some. Here the sample spans approximately 23,000 clones, roughly 66% being singletons. Sample acquisition took place from a patient who underwent chemoradiotherapy. The receptor's source is a human donor with HPV-associated anogenital cancer. The chain uses TRBV4-1 and TRBJ1-1, with D maybe TRBD1 (6 bases). CDR3 sequence: CASSQALQGKGAEAFF. DNA for the CDR3: TGCGCCAGCAGCCAAGCTTTACAGGGTAAAGGGGCTGAAGCTTTCTTT.